The 28 T cell receptor beta chains presented below share a single source sample, sequenced in a study of cytomegalovirus exposure and HLA in healthy donors. PCR amplification relied on 60 Vbeta primers (plus 13 Jbeta primers). Data came from immunoSEQ multiplex PCR; TCRdb stores just in-frame clones and leaves some out. The sample has more than 85,000 clones; 69% are singletons. Sample: PBMCs. These receptors all stem from a woman aged 70 to 79 in good health and CMV-seropositive.

The chain links TRBV7-2 to TRBJ1-4; D unclear. This CDR3 has 17 residues. V was shortened by 1 base and J by 0 bases, with 12 bases between the two germline ends. CDR1 SGHTA and CDR2 FQGNSA come from the germline V gene. CDR3 bases: TGTGCCAGCAGCTTAGTGGAGGGAGTGGCAACTAATGAAAAACTGTTTTTT. Its protein is CASSLVEGVATNEKLFF. Full variable domain (remainder filled in from reference TRBV7-2 and TRBJ1-4): GAGVSQSPSNKVTEKGKDVELRCDPISGHTALYWYRQSLGQGLEFLIYFQGNSAPDKSGLPSDRFSAERTGGSVSTLTIQRTQQEDSAVYLCASSLVEGVATNEKLFFGSGTQLSVL.

V usage is TRBV2 and J usage is TRBJ2-7; possibly TRBD1 for D (5 bases). There are 12 residues in the CDR3. Germline CDR1 reads SNHLY; CDR2 reads FYNNEI. The V and J ends lost 6 bases and 5 bases respectively, with 11 bases between them. Written as DNA, the CDR3 is TGTGCCAGCAGGCCTACAGGACACGAGCAGTACTTC. Its translation is CASRPTGHEQYF.

This chain uses TRBV5-6 with TRBJ2-5, with D perhaps TRBD2 (6 bases). There are 15 residues in the CDR3. V gave up 4 bases and J gave up 5 bases, with 18 bases separating them. CDR1 and CDR2 from the germline V gene are SGHDT and YYEEEE. The CDR3 spells CASSLERLAKETQYF. In DNA, the CDR3 is TGTGCCAGCAGCCTAGAGAGGCTAGCGAAGGAGACCCAGTACTTC.

This chain links TRBV7-8 with TRBJ1-5; 10 bases agree with TRBD1. V lost 1 base and J lost 7; bases outside the gene matches: 7. Germline CDR1 and CDR2: SGHVS and FQNEAQ. The CDR3 has 16 amino acids. The CDR3: CASSLEGTGVPQPQHF. CDR3 in DNA: TGTGCCAGCAGCTTAGAAGGGACAGGGGTGCCACAGCCCCAGCATTTT.

The V call is TRBV4-2, the J call TRBJ1-2; D remains ambiguous. V was shortened by 3 bases and J by 4 bases, with 9 bases between the two germline ends. CDR3 length: 13 residues. Germline V lookup: CDR1 LGHNA, CDR2 YNFKEQ. The CDR3 here is CASSQGDGYGYTF. The CDR3 nucleotides are TGTGCCAGCAGCCAGGGAGACGGCTATGGCTACACCTTC.

This chain joins TRBV5-1 and TRBJ1-1; D remains unclear. Deletions cut 4 bases from V and 6 bases from J, with 10 bases between. Germline loops: CDR1 SGHRS, CDR2 YFSETQ. The CDR3 spans 12 residues. The CDR3 sequence: CASSSGGPEAFF. CDR3 nucleotides: TGCGCCAGCAGCAGTGGCGGGCCTGAAGCTTTCTTT. Complete variable domain (other parts from reference TRBV5-1 and TRBJ1-1): KAGVTQTPRYLIKTRGQQVTLSCSPISGHRSVSWYQQTPGQGLQFLFEYFSETQRNKGNFPGRFSGRQFSNSRSEMNVSTLELGDSALYLCASSSGGPEAFFGQGTRLTVV.

This chain links TRBV30 with TRBJ2-1, with D possibly TRBD1 on 6 matching bases. The germline V gene has CDR1 GTSNPN and CDR2 SVGIG (reference sequence). CDR3 size: 12 residues. The V and J ends lost 1 base and 7 bases respectively, with 8 bases between them. The CDR3 loop reads CAWSGTGNEQFF. For the CDR3, the DNA is TGTGCCTGGAGTGGTACAGGGAATGAGCAGTTCTTC.

This rearrangement joins TRBV30 to TRBJ2-5, with D possibly being TRBD2 (6 bases). Trimming stripped 4 bases from V and 5 bases from J, with 11 bases between. The germline V gene has CDR1 GTSNPN and CDR2 SVGIG (reference sequence). CDR3 size: 12 residues. CDR3 coding DNA: TGTGCCTGGACGGCTAGCGTGGAGACCCAGTACTTC. Translating gives CAWTASVETQYF. Supplemented by reference TRBV30 and TRBJ2-5, the full variable domain reads SQTIHQWPATLVQPVGSPLSLECTVEGTSNPNLYWYRQAAGRGLQLLFYSVGIGQISSEVPQNLSASRPQDRQFILSSKKLLLSDSGFYLCAWTASVETQYFGPGTRLLVL.

Concerning this clone itself: At the DNA level, this CDR3 is encoded by other sequences in the same sample as well. The chain couples TRBV6-5 to TRBJ1-2, with D tentatively TRBD1 (5 bases). This CDR3 contains 13 residues. The germline CDR1 and CDR2 sequences are MNHEY and SVGAGI. The V end was cut by 3 bases, the J end by 2 bases, with 7 bases between. In DNA form, the CDR3 reads TGTGCCAGCAGTTATGGACAAAACTATGGCTACACCTTC. It yields the protein CASSYGQNYGYTF.

This clone was recorded once. One junction end does not reproduce the germline sequence, and a read error may be involved. The V call is TRBV10-3, the J call TRBJ2-2; the match to TRBD1 covers 9 bases. The CDR3 has 15 residues. Germline CDR1 is ENHRY and CDR2 is SYGVKD. The CDR3 nucleotides are TGTACCATCAGTAGGACAGGGGTCGACACCGGGGAGCTGTTTTTT. Protein product: CTISRTGVDTGELFF.

This clone is labeled as medium-sized. The gene calls are TRBV4-3 and TRBJ2-1; TRBD2 matches 10 bases. CDR3 length: 16 residues. J lost 5 bases, V lost 0 bases, and 4 bases had no gene match. Germline V gene sequence: CDR1 LGHNA, CDR2 YSLEER. The CDR3 coding sequence is TGCGCCAGCAGCCAAGAGAGGACTAGCGGTCACAATGAGCAGTTCTTC. This gives the protein CASSQERTSGHNEQFF.

This clone was detected once. CDR3 amino acids: CASSVQGIGGYTF. In DNA form, the CDR3 reads TGTGCCAGCAGCGTACAGGGAATCGGTGGCTACACCTTC. This rearrangement joins TRBV6-6 to TRBJ1-2; a possible D gene is TRBD1 (6 bases). Between the trimmed V and J ends, which lost 6 bases and 7 bases, there was a span of 15 bases. Looked up from germline, CDR1 is MNHNY and CDR2 is SVGAGI (reference sequence). This CDR3 comprises 13 residues.

V usage is TRBV7-9 and J usage is TRBJ1-5; a weak D match, TRBD1 (6 bases). V lost 2 bases, J lost 2 bases, and 19 bases lay in between. The CDR3 runs to 18 residues. Germline V gene sequence: CDR1 SEHNR, CDR2 FQNEAQ (reference sequence). The CDR3 nucleotides read TGTGCCAGCAGCTTAAAGTCAGGGGAATTAGACCGCAATCAGCCCCAGCATTTT. Protein: CASSLKSGELDRNQPQHF.

CDR3 loop: CAWNHFQGGADGYTF. CDR3 bases: TGTGCCTGGAACCACTTTCAAGGGGGCGCCGATGGCTACACCTTC. The J gene is TRBJ1-2, the V gene TRBV30, with 7 positions matching TRBD1. This CDR3 has 15 residues. The V segment lost 4 bases and the J segment 6 bases; nucleotides outside the gene matches: 14. Per germline, CDR1 GTSNPN and CDR2 SVGIG (reference sequence).

V and J are TRBV27 and TRBJ1-2; 10 positions match TRBD1. Germline V lookup: CDR1 MNHEY, CDR2 SMNVEV (reference sequence). There are 14 residues in the CDR3. Germline trimming cut 6 bases from V and 7 bases from J; bases unmatched to any gene: 8. The CDR3 region is CASRPDRGRPGYTF. The CDR3 nucleotides are TGTGCCAGCAGGCCTGACAGGGGGCGACCTGGCTACACCTTC.

The chain recombines TRBV5-1 with TRBJ1-4; tentative D call: TRBD1 (5 bases). CDR3 length: 15 residues. V was trimmed by 1 base and J by 7 bases, leaving 14 bases between them. CDR1 SGHRS and CDR2 YFSETQ come from the germline V gene. DNA of the CDR3: TGCGCCAGCAGCTTGTCGGGCAGGGTACTTGAAAAACTGTTTTTT. It is translated as CASSLSGRVLEKLFF. Supplemented by reference TRBV5-1 and TRBJ1-4, the full variable domain reads KAGVTQTPRYLIKTRGQQVTLSCSPISGHRSVSWYQQTPGQGLQFLFEYFSETQRNKGNFPGRFSGRQFSNSRSEMNVSTLELGDSALYLCASSLSGRVLEKLFFGSGTQLSVL.

The rearrangement joins TRBV27 to TRBJ1-1, with D tentatively TRBD1 (6 bases). The V and J ends lost 3 bases and 1 base respectively, with 9 bases between them. This CDR3 is built from 14 residues. The germline CDR1 and CDR2 sequences are MNHEY and SMNVEV (reference sequence). The CDR3 protein is CASSFRGANTEAFF. The DNA for the CDR3 is TGTGCCAGCAGTTTCCGGGGGGCGAACACTGAAGCTTTCTTT.

The J gene is TRBJ1-6, the V gene TRBV23-1; 10 bases fit TRBD1. TRBV23-1 is treated as an ORF (open reading frame) with a function not yet certain. The ends lost 3 bases at V and 7 bases at J; junction bases unmatched: 9. This CDR3 has 17 residues. The CDR3 sequence: CASSHKGQGIVNSPLHF. CDR3 DNA sequence: TGCGCCAGCAGTCATAAGGGACAGGGGATAGTAAATTCACCCCTCCACTTT.

This CDR3 reads CASSLGWDSVNPNYGYTF. As DNA, the CDR3 is TGTGCCAGCAGCTTAGGCTGGGACAGCGTCAACCCTAACTATGGCTACACCTTC. This chain joins TRBV13 and TRBJ1-2, with TRBD1 identical over 7 bases. V was pared by 0 bases and J by 0 bases, with 10 bases of the junction left unmatched. This CDR3 region has 18 residues. Germline V CDR1 and CDR2: PRHDT, FYEKMQ (reference sequence).

The CDR3 DNA is TGTGCCTGGAAGCGGGCGGGATTGGACGGCTACACCTTC. Translated: CAWKRAGLDGYTF. The V and J genes are TRBV30 and TRBJ1-2; D is ambiguous. The V end lost 4 bases, the J end lost 8 bases, and 17 bases lay between the germline ends. CDR1 and CDR2 (germline): GTSNPN, SVGIG (reference sequence). The CDR3 consists of 13 residues. The full variable domain, with the rest looked up from reference TRBV30 and TRBJ1-2, is SQTIHQWPATLVQPVGSPLSLECTVEGTSNPNLYWYRQAAGRGLQLLFYSVGIGQISSEVPQNLSASRPQDRQFILSSKKLLLSDSGFYLCAWKRAGLDGYTFGSGTRLTVV.

This clone was recorded once. Additional DNA sequences in this sample encode the identical CDR3. The genes are TRBV10-3 and TRBJ2-5; D unclear. V shed 3 bases and J shed 2 bases, with 4 bases lying between them. The CDR3 runs 12 residues. Germline V gives CDR1 ENHRY, CDR2 SYGVKD. The CDR3 nucleotides are TGTGCCATCAGTGACAGGCAAGAGACCCAGTACTTC. Translated: CAISDRQETQYF.

V and J are TRBV2 and TRBJ2-3, with 8 bases lining up with TRBD1. The germline V gene has CDR1 SNHLY and CDR2 FYNNEI. The CDR3 spans 14 residues. The ends lost 5 bases at V and 0 bases at J; junction bases unmatched: 1. The CDR3 DNA follows: TGTGCCAGCAGTTGGGACAGGAGCACAGATACGCAGTATTTT. It specifies CASSWDRSTDTQYF. Complete variable domain (other parts from reference TRBV2 and TRBJ2-3): EPEVTQTPSHQVTQMGQEVILRCVPISNHLYFYWYRQILGQKVEFLVSFYNNEISEKSEIFDDQFSVERPDGSNFTLKIRSTKLEDSAMYFCASSWDRSTDTQYFGPGTRLTVL.

This clone was observed a few times. Other DNA sequences in this specimen translate into the identical CDR3. The chain recombines TRBV6-5 with TRBJ1-1; 8 bases map to TRBD1. The trim removed 2 bases at V and 1 base at J, leaving 3 bases unmatched. CDR3 size: 15 residues. The V gene's germline CDR1 is MNHEY and CDR2 SVGAGI. CDR3: CASSYTDRGNTEAFF. The DNA for the CDR3 is TGTGCCAGCAGTTACACCGACAGGGGGAACACTGAAGCTTTCTTT.

The V and J genes are TRBV18 and TRBJ1-2; D unclear. V lost 2 bases and J 4 bases, leaving 8 bases between the germline ends. The germline CDR1 and CDR2 sequences are KGHSH and LQKENI. This CDR3 region has 13 residues. In DNA, the CDR3 is TGTGCCAGCTCACCAGGGGAGAGCTATGGCTACACCTTC. The encoded protein is CASSPGESYGYTF.

CDR3 amino acids: CASSYGLAGGADTQYF. The CDR3 DNA sequence: TGTGCCAGCAGTTACGGGCTAGCGGGGGGCGCAGATACGCAGTATTTT. The chain is built from TRBV6-5 and TRBJ2-3; 11 positions match TRBD2. The CDR3 contains 16 residues. Trimming cost V 2 bases and J 4 bases; bases outside gene matches: 5. Germline V lookup: CDR1 MNHEY, CDR2 SVGAGI.

This clone has more than one count but fewer than ten. The V and J genes are TRBV10-3 and TRBJ2-7; the D gene is possibly TRBD1 (5 bases). Germline CDR1 and CDR2: ENHRY and SYGVKD. V lost 4 bases, J lost 2 bases, and 9 bases lay in between. The CDR3 is 13 amino acids. Written as DNA, the CDR3 is TGTGCCATCAGTGCTCAGGGCGCCTACGAGCAGTACTTC. Protein: CAISAQGAYEQYF.

The chain's CDR3 is CASSESGVQGSMGEKLFF. The CDR3 DNA sequence: TGTGCCAGCAGTGAAAGCGGGGTACAAGGCAGTATGGGGGAAAAACTGTTTTTT. The rearrangement uses TRBV6-1 and TRBJ1-4; no reliable D call. Germline loops: CDR1 MNHNS, CDR2 SASEGT. V was pared by 2 bases and J by 8 bases, with 24 bases between. This CDR3 is 18 amino acids long.

The chain links TRBV5-4 to TRBJ2-5; D is unresolved. The V end lost 4 bases, the J end lost 5 bases, and 9 bases lay between the germline ends. The germline V gene encodes CDR1 SGHNT and CDR2 YYREEE (reference sequence). The CDR3 is made up of 12 amino acids. DNA of the CDR3: TGTGCCAGCAGCACTCAAGAGGAGACCCAGTACTTC. Its protein product is CASSTQEETQYF.